This T cell receptor (beta chain) is drawn from a study of blood T cell repertoires in COVID-19. The overall study: There were acute and convalescent COVID-19 samples, and they came from the United States, Italy and Spain. PBMCs, B-cell-depleted T cells, or T cells were the source of the cDNA or gDNA that made up the material.

Under the authors' procedure: Quantification of nucleated cells was approximated via reference gene primer amplification. TCRdb's table, derived via immunoSEQ multiplex PCR, lists solely in-frame clones and lacks some. V and J calls and clone size are as listed in that table; D and trimming were resolved from the DNA. Of approximately 220,000 clones in the sample, under 90% were seen once. The germline V gene has CDR1 SGHNT and CDR2 YYREEE (reference sequence). The CDR3 is made up of 14 amino acids. V gave up 5 bases and J gave up 6 bases; unmatched junction bases: 8. The sequence was collected from a woman aged 55-75 years who had recovered from COVID-19. The sequencing input was peripheral blood. The V call is TRBV5-4, the J call TRBJ1-2; 9 bases map to TRBD1. Here the CDR3 DNA reads TGTGCCAGCAGGCCCAACAGGGGGCAGGATGGCTACACCTTC. It encodes CASRPNRGQDGYTF.